Here is one T cell receptor beta chain with its context. The junction does not match germline at one end; this may be a read error. This CDR3 has 15 amino acids. Germline V gives CDR1 MNHNS, CDR2 SASEGT. This entry belongs to a study of blood T cells in healthy people across ages. A J-beta primer mix and a sample-barcoded 5' primer were used in a second PCR of roughly 7 to 12 cycles. TCRdb re-analysed the 5' RACE reads in MiXCR, keeping a single row per CDR3 protein. The sample includes about 640,000 distinct CDR3 sequences, approximately 30% seen only once; the top ten take about 15%. Sequencing was done on a sample of blood. This chain joins TRBV6-1 and TRBJ1-6; D gene unclear. This sequence was found in an elderly woman in good health. The CDR3 region is CASSEPRTGGSPPHF. The CDR3 DNA reads TGTGCCAGCAGTGAACCCAGGACGGGAGGTTCACCCCCCCACTTT.